This TCR beta chain was observed in a study of blood T cell repertoires in COVID-19. Study background: Sample material is recorded as cDNA or gDNA derived from T cells, B-cell-depleted T cells, or PBMCs.

Seattle patient enrollment occurred during active infection, with longitudinal follow-up thereafter. Per the germline V gene, CDR1 is MDHEN and CDR2 is SYDVKM. This CDR3 has 13 amino acids. V lost 5 bases, J lost 3 bases, and 7 bases lay in between. As processed by the authors: For nucleated cells, counts were estimated from reference gene primer amplification. Profiled with immunoSEQ multiplex PCR; TCRdb holds only in-frame clones, not every one. V, J and clone size are taken as reported in that table, and D and trimming were inferred from the DNA itself. This sample has some 150,000 clones, with 80% to 90% found just once.

This sequence originates from a woman in her 70s with COVID-19, enrolled during active disease. The chain recombines TRBV28 with TRBJ2-2; D gene unclear. What was sequenced was peripheral blood. CDR3 in DNA: TGTGCCAGCAGTCCCCCAGACACCGGGGAGCTGTTTTTT. It codes for CASSPPDTGELFF.